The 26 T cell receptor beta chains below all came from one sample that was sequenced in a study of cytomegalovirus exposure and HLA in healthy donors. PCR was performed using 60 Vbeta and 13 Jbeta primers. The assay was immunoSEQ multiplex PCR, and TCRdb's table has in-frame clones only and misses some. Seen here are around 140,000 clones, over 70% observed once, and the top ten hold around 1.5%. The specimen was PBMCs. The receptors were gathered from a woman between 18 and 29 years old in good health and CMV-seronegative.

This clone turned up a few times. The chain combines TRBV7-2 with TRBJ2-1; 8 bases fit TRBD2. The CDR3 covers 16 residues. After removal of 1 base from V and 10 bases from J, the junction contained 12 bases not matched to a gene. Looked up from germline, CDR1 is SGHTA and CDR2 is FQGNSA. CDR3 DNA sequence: TGTGCCAGCAGCTTAGTTGCTAGCTCGGCGGGGGGCGAGCAGTTCTTC. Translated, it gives CASSLVASSAGGEQFF.

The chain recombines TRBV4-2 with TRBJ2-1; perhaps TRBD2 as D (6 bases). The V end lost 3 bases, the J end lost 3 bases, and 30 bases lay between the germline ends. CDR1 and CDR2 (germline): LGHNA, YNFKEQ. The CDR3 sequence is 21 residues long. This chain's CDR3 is CASSQDPRGDGGEDGYNEQFF. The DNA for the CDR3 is TGTGCCAGCAGCCAGGATCCTCGGGGAGACGGGGGAGAGGACGGCTACAATGAGCAGTTCTTC.

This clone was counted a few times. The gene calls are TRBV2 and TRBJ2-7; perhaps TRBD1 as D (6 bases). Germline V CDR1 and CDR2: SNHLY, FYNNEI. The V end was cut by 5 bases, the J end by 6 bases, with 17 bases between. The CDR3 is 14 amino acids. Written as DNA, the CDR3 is TGTGCCAGCAGTATAGACAGGATAACGGGCGAGCAGTACTTC. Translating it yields CASSIDRITGEQYF.

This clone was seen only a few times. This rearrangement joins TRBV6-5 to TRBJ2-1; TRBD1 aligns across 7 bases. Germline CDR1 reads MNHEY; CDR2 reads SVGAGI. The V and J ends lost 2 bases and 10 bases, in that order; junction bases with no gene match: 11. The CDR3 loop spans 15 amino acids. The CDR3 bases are TGTGCCAGCAGTTACAGGGGACAGCTTATGGACGAGCAGTTCTTC. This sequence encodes CASSYRGQLMDEQFF.

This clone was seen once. The CDR3 DNA follows: TGCGCCAGTTCTCCCTTAGGACAGGGCTCCTACGAGCAGTACTTC. Residues: CASSPLGQGSYEQYF. This chain connects TRBV5-1 to TRBJ2-7; 8 positions match TRBD1. This CDR3 region has 15 residues. Looked up from germline, CDR1 is SGHRS and CDR2 is YFSETQ. V gave up 8 bases and J gave up 0 bases; unmatched junction bases: 10.

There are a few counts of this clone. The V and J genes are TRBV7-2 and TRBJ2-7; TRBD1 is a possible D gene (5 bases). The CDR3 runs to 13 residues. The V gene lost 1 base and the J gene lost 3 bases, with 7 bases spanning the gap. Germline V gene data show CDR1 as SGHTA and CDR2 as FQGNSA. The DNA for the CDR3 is TGTGCCAGCAGCTTAGACAGGAACTACGAGCAGTACTTC. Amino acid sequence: CASSLDRNYEQYF.

In DNA form, the CDR3 reads TGTGCCAGTAGTACCCCGGGGAGACGTAGCTCCTACGAGCAGTACTTC. Its translation is CASSTPGRRSSYEQYF. V usage is TRBV19 and J usage is TRBJ2-7, with D perhaps TRBD2 (5 bases). The CDR3 spans 16 residues. CDR1 and CDR2 from the germline V gene are LNHDA and SQIVND (reference sequence). The V gene lost 4 bases and the J gene lost 0 bases, with 16 bases spanning the gap.

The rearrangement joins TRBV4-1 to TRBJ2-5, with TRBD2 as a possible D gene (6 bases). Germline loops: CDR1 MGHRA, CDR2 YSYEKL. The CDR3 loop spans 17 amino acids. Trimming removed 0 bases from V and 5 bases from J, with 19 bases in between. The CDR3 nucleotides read TGCGCCAGCAGCCAAGAGCACAATTGGGCCCGGGGGGAGACCCAGTACTTC. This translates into CASSQEHNWARGETQYF.

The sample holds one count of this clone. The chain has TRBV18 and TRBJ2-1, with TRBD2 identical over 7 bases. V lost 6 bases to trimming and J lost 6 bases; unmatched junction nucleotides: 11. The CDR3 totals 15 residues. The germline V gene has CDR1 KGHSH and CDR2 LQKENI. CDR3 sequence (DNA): TGTGCCAGCTCCCGAAACAGCGGGACTTTCAATGAGCAGTTCTTC. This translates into CASSRNSGTFNEQFF. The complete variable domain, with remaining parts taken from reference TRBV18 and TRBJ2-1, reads NAGVMQNPRHLVRRRGQEARLRCSPMKGHSHVYWYRQLPEEGLKFMVYLQKENIIDESGMPKERFSAEFPKEGPSILRIQQVVRGDSAAYFCASSRNSGTFNEQFFGPGTRLTVL.

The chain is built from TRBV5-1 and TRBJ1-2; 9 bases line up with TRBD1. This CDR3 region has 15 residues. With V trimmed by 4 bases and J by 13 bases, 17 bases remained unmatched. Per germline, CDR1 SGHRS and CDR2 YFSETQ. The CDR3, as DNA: TGCGCCAGCAGCGGGTCCGGGACAGGGACTAATCGGTGCACCTTC. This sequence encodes CASSGSGTGTNRCTF.

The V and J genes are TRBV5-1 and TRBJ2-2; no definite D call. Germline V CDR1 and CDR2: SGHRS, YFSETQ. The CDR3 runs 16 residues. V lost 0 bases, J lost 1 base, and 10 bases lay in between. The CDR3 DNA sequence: TGCGCCAGCAGCTTGGGCGGATCCCGGAACACCGGGGAGCTGTTTTTT. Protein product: CASSLGGSRNTGELFF.

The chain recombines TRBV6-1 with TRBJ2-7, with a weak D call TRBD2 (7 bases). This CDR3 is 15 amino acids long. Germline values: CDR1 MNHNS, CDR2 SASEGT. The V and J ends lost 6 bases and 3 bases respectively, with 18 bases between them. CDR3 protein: CASRGVGGLFYEQYF. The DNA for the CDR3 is TGTGCCAGCAGGGGGGTGGGGGGGCTATTCTACGAGCAGTACTTC.

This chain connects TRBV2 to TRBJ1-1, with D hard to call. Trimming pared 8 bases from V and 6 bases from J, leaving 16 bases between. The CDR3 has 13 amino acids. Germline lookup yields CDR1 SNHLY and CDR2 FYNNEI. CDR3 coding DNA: TGTGCCAGCGGGAGACTCCCTGACTCTGAAGCTTTCTTT. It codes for CASGRLPDSEAFF.

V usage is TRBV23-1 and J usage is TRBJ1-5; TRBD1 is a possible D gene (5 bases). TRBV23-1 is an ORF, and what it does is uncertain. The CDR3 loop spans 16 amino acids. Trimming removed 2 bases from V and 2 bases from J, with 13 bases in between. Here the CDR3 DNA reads TGCGCCAGCAGTCAAGGTCCCAGCAGGGGCAATCAGCCCCAGCATTTT. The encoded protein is CASSQGPSRGNQPQHF.

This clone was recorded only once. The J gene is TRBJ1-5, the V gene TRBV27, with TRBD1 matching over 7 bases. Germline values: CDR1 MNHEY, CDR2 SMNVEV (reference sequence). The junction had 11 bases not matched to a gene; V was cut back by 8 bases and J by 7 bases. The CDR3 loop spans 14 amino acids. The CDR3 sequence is CASLRVAGGQPQHF. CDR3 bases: TGTGCCAGCCTCAGAGTGGCAGGGGGGCAGCCCCAGCATTTT.

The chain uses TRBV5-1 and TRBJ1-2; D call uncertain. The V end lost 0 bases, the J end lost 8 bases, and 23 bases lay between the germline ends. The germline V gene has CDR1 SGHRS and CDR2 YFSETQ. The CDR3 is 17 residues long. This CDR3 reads CASSLAGIMSGYWGYTF. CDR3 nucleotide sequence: TGCGCCAGCAGCTTGGCGGGTATAATGTCCGGGTACTGGGGCTACACCTTC.

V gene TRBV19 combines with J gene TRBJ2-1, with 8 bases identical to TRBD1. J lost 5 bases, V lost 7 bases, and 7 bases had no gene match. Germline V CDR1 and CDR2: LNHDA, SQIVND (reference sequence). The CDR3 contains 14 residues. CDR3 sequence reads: CASTRQGAHNEQFF. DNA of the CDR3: TGTGCCAGTACACGGCAGGGGGCCCACAATGAGCAGTTCTTC.

In DNA form, the CDR3 reads TGCGCCAGCAGCCACCGACGAGGCGAGGACTATGGCTACACCTTC. Its translation: CASSHRRGEDYGYTF. The genes are TRBV4-1 and TRBJ1-2, with D hard to call. The CDR3 extends over 15 amino acids. The germline gives CDR1 MGHRA, CDR2 YSYEKL. V lost 3 bases and J 3 bases, leaving 14 bases between the germline ends.

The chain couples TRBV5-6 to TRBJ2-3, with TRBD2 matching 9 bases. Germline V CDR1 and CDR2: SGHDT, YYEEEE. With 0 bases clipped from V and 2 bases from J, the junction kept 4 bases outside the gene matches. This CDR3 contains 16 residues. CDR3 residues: CASSLELAGNTDTQYF. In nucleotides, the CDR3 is TGTGCCAGCAGCTTGGAGCTAGCGGGAAACACAGATACGCAGTATTTT.

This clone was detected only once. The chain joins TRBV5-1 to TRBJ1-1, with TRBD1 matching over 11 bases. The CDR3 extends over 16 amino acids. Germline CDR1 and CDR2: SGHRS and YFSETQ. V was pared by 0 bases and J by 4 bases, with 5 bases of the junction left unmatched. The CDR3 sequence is CASSLVFGQGATEAFF. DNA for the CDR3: TGCGCCAGCAGCTTGGTTTTTGGACAGGGGGCCACTGAAGCTTTCTTT. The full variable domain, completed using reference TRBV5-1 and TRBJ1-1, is KAGVTQTPRYLIKTRGQQVTLSCSPISGHRSVSWYQQTPGQGLQFLFEYFSETQRNKGNFPGRFSGRQFSNSRSEMNVSTLELGDSALYLCASSLVFGQGATEAFFGQGTRLTVV.

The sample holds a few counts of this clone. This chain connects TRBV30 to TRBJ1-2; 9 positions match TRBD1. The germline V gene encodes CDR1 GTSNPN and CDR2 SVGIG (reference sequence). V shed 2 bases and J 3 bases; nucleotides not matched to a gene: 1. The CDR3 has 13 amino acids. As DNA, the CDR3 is TGTGCCTGGAGTTGGGACAGGGACTATGGCTACACCTTC. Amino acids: CAWSWDRDYGYTF.

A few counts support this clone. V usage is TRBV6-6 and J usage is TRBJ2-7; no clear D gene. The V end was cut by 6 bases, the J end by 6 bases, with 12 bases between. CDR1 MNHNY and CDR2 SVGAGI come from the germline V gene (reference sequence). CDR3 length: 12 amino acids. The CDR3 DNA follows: TGTGCCAGCAGGGTCTCGCCAGGCGAGCAGTACTTC. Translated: CASRVSPGEQYF.

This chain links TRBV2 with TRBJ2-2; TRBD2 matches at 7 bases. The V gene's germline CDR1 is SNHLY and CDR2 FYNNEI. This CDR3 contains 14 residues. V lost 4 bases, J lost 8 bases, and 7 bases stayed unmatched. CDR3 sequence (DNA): TGTGCCAGCAGTGCGGGACTAAGTGTGGGGGAGCTGTTTTTT. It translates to CASSAGLSVGELFF.

The CDR3 reads CAISGGGRAADTQYF. For the CDR3, the DNA is TGTGCCATCAGTGGCGGCGGGAGGGCCGCAGATACGCAGTATTTT. This rearrangement joins TRBV10-3 to TRBJ2-3, with 9 bases that match TRBD2. There are 15 residues in the CDR3. The V gene end was trimmed by 4 bases and the J gene end by 4 bases; junction bases not matched to a gene: 6. CDR1 is ENHRY and CDR2 is SYGVKD in the germline V gene.

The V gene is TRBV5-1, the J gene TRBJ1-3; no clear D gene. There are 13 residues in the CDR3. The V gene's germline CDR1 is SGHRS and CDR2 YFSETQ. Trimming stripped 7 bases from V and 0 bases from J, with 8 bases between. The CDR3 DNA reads TGCGCCAGCGCCTACGGCTCTGGAAACACCATATATTTT. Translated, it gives CASAYGSGNTIYF.

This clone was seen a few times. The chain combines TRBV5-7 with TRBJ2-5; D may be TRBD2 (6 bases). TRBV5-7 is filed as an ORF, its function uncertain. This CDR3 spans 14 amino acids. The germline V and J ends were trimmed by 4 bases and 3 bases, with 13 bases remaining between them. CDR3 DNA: TGTGCCAGCAGCGCGGGGACGCCGAAAGAGACCCAGTACTTC. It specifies CASSAGTPKETQYF.